The rows below give T cell receptor beta chains drawn from one sample of a study of OX40 agonist ivuxolimab in advanced cancers. Repertoires were generated with immunoSEQ multiplex PCR, while TCRdb's copy carries only in-frame clones and drops some. The sample lists some 15,000 clones; 86% were seen once. Specimen: CD4+ or CD8+ T cells sorted from blood, collected in a trial of the OX40 agonist ivuxolimab. The receptors originated from an adult with an advanced solid tumor such as melanoma, head and neck, liver or kidney cancer. Both conserved end residues are part of each CDR3. The D gene is left open where the match is weak. For some rows the clone size is stated as once, few or many, or as a class when expanded; others skip it.

len | d_gene | j_gene | v_gene | abundance | CDR3nt | CDR3aa
15 | TRBD1 | TRBJ1-1 | TRBV6-1 | - | TGTGCCAGCAACCCGGGACAGCCCATGAACACTGAAGCTTTCTTT | CASNPGQPMNTEAFF
14 | - | TRBJ1-3 | TRBV4-1 | - | TGCGCCAGCAGCCAACGGGACTCTGGAAACACCATATATTTT | CASSQRDSGNTIYF
18 | TRBD2 | TRBJ2-7 | TRBV5-6 | - | TGTGCCAGCAGCCACCAAAGCCTTAGCGGGAGGGCCCCCTACGAGCAGTACTTC | CASSHQSLSGRAPYEQYF
15 | TRBD1 | TRBJ1-1 | TRBV28 | - | TGTGCCAGCAGTGTACACAGGGGAGAGAACACTGAAGCTTTCTTT | CASSVHRGENTEAFF
11 | - | TRBJ2-5 | TRBV6-1 | few | TGTGCCAGCAGTGAAGGAGAGACCCAGTACTTC | CASSEGETQYF
13 | - | TRBJ2-2 | TRBV7-2 | - | TGTGCCAGCAGCTACAGGGAGACCGGGGAGCTGTTTTTT | CASSYRETGELFF
15 | - | TRBJ2-7 | TRBV7-2 | - | TGTGCCAGCAGCTTAGGGCCGGGGGCTAACTACGAGCAGTACTTC | CASSLGPGANYEQYF
13 | - | TRBJ2-7 | TRBV9 | - | TGTGCCAGCAGCGTAGGGTCCGCCTACGAGCAGTACTTC | CASSVGSAYEQYF
15 | TRBD2 | TRBJ2-5 | TRBV7-3 | - | TGTGCCAGCAGCTTAGGGCCTAGCGGGAGTGAGACCCAGTACTTC | CASSLGPSGSETQYF
14 | TRBD1 | TRBJ2-5 | TRBV5-1 | - | TGCGCCAGCAGCATGGACAGGGCTGGAGAGACCCAGTACTTC | CASSMDRAGETQYF
14 | TRBD1 | TRBJ1-5 | TRBV6-1 | few | TGTGCCAGCAACCCGACAGGGAGCAATCAGCCCCAGCATTTT | CASNPTGSNQPQHF
15 | - | TRBJ2-2 | TRBV6-4 | - | TGTGCCAGCAGTGATTTGGCAGGGAACACCGGGGAGCTGTTTTTT | CASSDLAGNTGELFF
14 | - | TRBJ1-2 | TRBV30 | - | TGTGCCTGGAGTCGGGGGACGGCTAACTATGGCTACACCTTC | CAWSRGTANYGYTF
15 | - | TRBJ1-1 | TRBV7-3 | once | TGTGCCAGCAGCTTAACAGGGGCTGCGAACACTGAAGCTTTCTTT | CASSLTGAANTEAFF
12 | - | TRBJ2-5 | TRBV5-6 | - | TGTGCCAGCAGCTCCCGACAAGAGACCCAGTACTTC | CASSSRQETQYF
13 | - | TRBJ1-2 | TRBV29-1 | - | TGCAGCGTTGAAGTCCAGGAAGACTATGGCTACACCTTC | CSVEVQEDYGYTF
14 | TRBD1 | TRBJ2-6 | TRBV28 | - | TGTGCCAGCCGTACAGGGGCTGGGGCCAACGTCCTGACTTTC | CASRTGAGANVLTF
14 | TRBD2 | TRBJ2-7 | TRBV7-2 | once | TGTGCCAGCAGCTTAGATAGCGGGACTAACGAGCAGTACTTC | CASSLDSGTNEQYF
13 | - | TRBJ1-5 | TRBV6-1 | once | TGTGCCAGCAGTGAAGAGCTGACTTTTGGCCAGCATTTT | CASSEELTFGQHF
16 | - | TRBJ2-1 | TRBV2 | - | TGTGCCAGCAGTGAAGGTCCCTTCAGGTCTCGTCCTGAGCAGTTCTTC | CASSEGPFRSRPEQFF
12 | - | TRBJ2-7 | TRBV6-5 | - | TGTGCCAGCAGACGGGACGGATACGAGCAGTACTTC | CASRRDGYEQYF
11 | - | TRBJ2-1 | TRBV4-2 | - | TGTGCCAGCAGTAATAGGCATGAGCAGTTCTTC | CASSNRHEQFF
11 | - | TRBJ1-2 | TRBV30 | once | TGTGCCTGGAGTGTTGGGAGTGGCTACACCTTC | CAWSVGSGYTF
14 | TRBD2 | TRBJ2-7 | TRBV4-1 | - | TGCGCCAGCAGCCGGATAGCGGGACCCTACGAGCAGTACTTC | CASSRIAGPYEQYF
13 | - | TRBJ2-5 | TRBV21-1 | - | TGTGCCATCACCTCGACTGGAAGAGAGACCCAGTACTTC | CAITSTGRETQYF
12 | TRBD2 | TRBJ2-7 | TRBV28 | - | TGTGCCAGCAGTGGACTAGCCTACGAGCAGTACTTC | CASSGLAYEQYF
14 | - | TRBJ2-2 | TRBV28 | - | TGTGCCAGCAGCCTGCCCCTAGGGGGGTGGGAGCTGTTTTTT | CASSLPLGGWELFF
11 | - | TRBJ2-7 | TRBV20-1 | - | TGCAGTGTTCCCGCCGGGTACGAGCAGTACTTC | CSVPAGYEQYF
14 | - | TRBJ2-5 | TRBV19 | - | TGTGCCAGTAGGAGCGGAACTAACCAAGAGACCCAGTACTTC | CASRSGTNQETQYF
13 | TRBD1 | TRBJ2-1 | TRBV29-1 | - | TGCAGCGTTGGCTCAGGACAGGGTAATGAGCAGTTCTTC | CSVGSGQGNEQFF
14 | - | TRBJ2-7 | TRBV7-2 | - | TGTGCCAGCAGCTTAGTCGGTTACGACTACGAGCAGTACTTC | CASSLVGYDYEQYF
15 | - | TRBJ2-3 | TRBV28 | - | TGTGCCAGCAGTCACCAGAGGGGATACACAGATACGCAGTATTTT | CASSHQRGYTDTQYF
13 | TRBD1 | TRBJ1-2 | TRBV19 | - | TGTGCCAGTAGCCCGACAGGGACCTATGGCTACACCTTC | CASSPTGTYGYTF
16 | - | TRBJ2-1 | TRBV11-2 | - | TGTGCCAGCAGCTTTAGGGCAGGGGGGGCCTACAATGAGCAGTTCTTC | CASSFRAGGAYNEQFF
16 | TRBD2 | TRBJ2-7 | TRBV5-6 | - | TGTGCCAGCAGCTTGGTCGGCGGGAGGGACTCCTACGAGCAGTACTTC | CASSLVGGRDSYEQYF
11 | - | TRBJ2-7 | TRBV27 | - | TGTGCCAGCAGGCACGGGTACGAGCAGTACTTC | CASRHGYEQYF
13 | - | TRBJ2-5 | TRBV9 | - | TGTGCCAGCAGCGCCGACCAGGGTGAGACCCAGTACTTC | CASSADQGETQYF
14 | - | TRBJ1-1 | TRBV18 | - | TGTGCCAGCTCACCCCCGGGAGTGAACACTGAAGCTTTCTTT | CASSPPGVNTEAFF
15 | - | TRBJ1-2 | TRBV4-1 | - | TGCGCCAGCAGCTTGGCCTGGGGGACTGTATATGGCTACACCTTC | CASSLAWGTVYGYTF
15 | - | TRBJ2-3 | TRBV9 | few | TGTGCCAGCACCCAACGACAGTCTAGCACAGATACGCAGTATTTT | CASTQRQSSTDTQYF
15 | TRBD1 | TRBJ1-3 | TRBV4-1 | - | TGCGCCAGCAGCCTAGAAGGACAGGGGAGAGGCACCATATATTTT | CASSLEGQGRGTIYF
14 | - | TRBJ1-1 | TRBV28 | - | TGTGCCAGCGCACGCGAGGTCCCGAGGACTGAAGCTTTCTTT | CASAREVPRTEAFF
15 | - | TRBJ2-7 | TRBV7-9 | once | TGTGCCAGCAGCTCTGCCGGGACATTTTCCTACGAGCAGTACTTC | CASSSAGTFSYEQYF
15 | - | TRBJ1-5 | TRBV19 | - | TGTGCCAGTACTTGGGCCCCTTATAGCAATCAGCCCCAGCATTTT | CASTWAPYSNQPQHF
17 | - | TRBJ2-7 | TRBV28 | - | TGTGCCAGCAGTAGCCCGGGGCGAGTTGTAGGCTCCTACGAGCAGTACTTC | CASSSPGRVVGSYEQYF
14 | - | TRBJ2-7 | TRBV30 | - | TGTGCCTGGAGCTCCCCCCAGGCCACCTACGAGCAGTACTTC | CAWSSPQATYEQYF
15 | - | TRBJ1-4 | TRBV5-4 | - | TGTGCCAGCAGCTTGGACGGGGGAGTTAATGAAAAACTGTTTTTT | CASSLDGGVNEKLFF
16 | - | TRBJ2-7 | TRBV6-6 | - | TGTGCCAGCAGTTACGCACGGGGAGAAGACTCCTACGAGCAGTACTTC | CASSYARGEDSYEQYF
16 | - | TRBJ1-5 | TRBV27 | - | TGTGCCAGCAGTTTTATGCCCTTAGGGGATACGCAGCCCCAGCATTTT | CASSFMPLGDTQPQHF
13 | - | TRBJ2-7 | TRBV5-6 | - | TGTGCCAGCAGCTTGTCCTCTGCCTACGAGCAGTACTTC | CASSLSSAYEQYF
13 | - | TRBJ2-7 | TRBV28 | once | TGTGCCAGCAGAACCCCCAGGGGTTACGAGCAGTACTTC | CASRTPRGYEQYF
12 | - | TRBJ1-2 | TRBV5-5 | - | TGTGCCAGCAGCTTGGGACAGGATGGCTACACCTTC | CASSLGQDGYTF
15 | - | TRBJ2-3 | TRBV15 | once | TGTGCCACCAGCACCCTCTGGGGAAGTACAGATACGCAGTATTTT | CATSTLWGSTDTQYF
17 | TRBD2 | TRBJ2-7 | TRBV11-2 | - | TGTGCCAGCAGCCGGACTAGCGGGACCGACTTCTCCTACGAGCAGTACTTC | CASSRTSGTDFSYEQYF
14 | - | TRBJ2-3 | TRBV7-2 | - | TGTGCCAGCATAATGGGGCTTCGCACAGATACGCAGTATTTT | CASIMGLRTDTQYF
13 | - | TRBJ1-4 | TRBV7-9 | few | TGTGCCAGCAGCTTAGAAACAGAATCAAAACTGTTTTTT | CASSLETESKLFF
14 | - | TRBJ1-2 | TRBV5-1 | - | TGCGCCAGCAGCTTGGAAAGGACAGCCTATGGCTACACCTTC | CASSLERTAYGYTF
14 | TRBD1 | TRBJ1-3 | TRBV28 | few | TGTGCCAGCAGCCCTCACGACAGGGCAAACACCATATATTTT | CASSPHDRANTIYF
15 | TRBD2 | TRBJ2-7 | TRBV6-5 | - | TGTGCCAGCAGTCAGCCTAGCGGGAATACCTACGAGCAGTACTTC | CASSQPSGNTYEQYF